What follows are 13 T cell receptor beta chains derived from one specimen sequenced in a study of human T cells and chemical hapten exposure. Time point given: patch test 3, about 24 weeks after DPC sensitization. Noted treatment: therapeutic diphenylcyclopropenone sensitization with weekly scalp DPC. TCRdb redid the calling of the RACE reads with MiXCR, one entry per CDR3 protein. The sample consists of 210,000 or so distinct CDR3 sequences, more than 20% of them appearing once. Material: whole blood, obtained in connection with sensitization to the hapten diphenylcyclopropenone (DPC). The origin of the receptors is a woman aged 40-49 years with alopecia areata. Some clones in this sample may be carry-over from other donors' samples.

V gene TRBV20-1 combines with J gene TRBJ2-7; possibly TRBD1 or TRBD2 for D (5 bases each). V dropped 6 bases and J dropped 1 base, with 10 bases sitting between them. Germline CDR1 is DFQATT and CDR2 is SNEGSKA (reference sequence). CDR3 length: 12 residues. CDR3 residues: CSARDQSYEQYF. The CDR3 bases are TGCAGTGCAAGGGACCAGTCCTACGAGCAGTACTTC.

The chain carries TRBV29-1 and TRBJ2-1; TRBD2 is a possible D gene (6 bases). V was clipped by 7 bases and J by 12 bases, with 22 bases between them. This CDR3 contains 13 residues. In germline, CDR1 is SQVTM, CDR2 ANQGSEA. This CDR3 reads CSASGAGTYGQFF. CDR3 sequence (DNA): TGCAGCGCCTCTGGGGCGGGAACCTATGGGCAGTTCTTC.

J is TRBJ2-7 and V is TRBV7-2; 9 nucleotides line up with TRBD2. CDR1 SGHTA and CDR2 FQGNSA come from the germline V gene. The trim removed 0 bases at V and 1 base at J, leaving 1 base unmatched. This CDR3 region has 15 residues. Here the CDR3 DNA reads TGTGCCAGCAGCTTAGCTAGCGGGGGATCCTACGAGCAGTACTTC. This encodes CASSLASGGSYEQYF.

The chain uses TRBV10-3 and TRBJ1-2; D remains unclear. Per the germline V gene, CDR1 is ENHRY and CDR2 is SYGVKD. The V gene lost 2 bases and the J gene lost 4 bases, with 5 bases spanning the gap. The CDR3 loop spans 12 amino acids. The CDR3 DNA is TGTGCCATCAGTGAGATAGTCTATGGCTACACCTTC. Amino acids: CAISEIVYGYTF.

The chain employs TRBV7-2 and TRBJ2-3; D call uncertain. CDR1 is SGHTA, CDR2 FQGNSA, per germline. The CDR3 runs to 13 residues. V lost 2 bases and J 5 bases, leaving 8 bases between the germline ends. The CDR3 spells CASSLQPGDTQYF. CDR3 nucleotides: TGTGCCAGCAGCTTACAACCGGGAGATACGCAGTATTTT.

This clonotype was recorded at least ten times. The rearrangement uses TRBV6-2 or TRBV6-3 and TRBJ1-5; 9 nucleotides line up with TRBD1. CDR1 is MNHEY, CDR2 SVGEGT, per germline. The CDR3 is made up of 14 amino acids. V gave up 7 bases and J gave up 6 bases; unmatched junction bases: 7. CDR3: CASNTGGIGQPQHF. CDR3 nucleotides: TGTGCCAGCAACACAGGGGGCATCGGTCAGCCCCAGCATTTT.

This clonotype turned up a few times. The chain employs TRBV20-1 and TRBJ2-2, with a weak D call TRBD2 (6 bases). CDR1 is DFQATT and CDR2 is SNEGSKA in the germline V gene (reference sequence). V was trimmed by 0 bases and J by 6 bases, leaving 14 bases between them. The CDR3 is made up of 15 amino acids. In nucleotides, the CDR3 is TGCAGTGCTAGAGAGGCACTAGCCCGCGCCGGGGAGCTGTTTTTT. This sequence encodes CSAREALARAGELFF.

This sequence joins TRBV7-2 and TRBJ2-7, with 7 bases matching TRBD2. V dropped 3 bases and J dropped 1; count of bases not matched to a gene: 3. The CDR3 is made up of 14 amino acids. The V gene's germline CDR1 is SGHTA and CDR2 FQGNSA. The CDR3 nucleotides are TGTGCCAGCAGCTTTCTAGCGGATTCCTACGAGCAGTACTTC. The encoded protein is CASSFLADSYEQYF.

The table lists this clonotype with many counts. The V call is TRBV28, the J call TRBJ2-6; TRBD1 aligns across 8 bases. CDR1 is MDHEN, CDR2 SYDVKM, per germline. The CDR3 covers 16 residues. J was trimmed by 2 bases and V by 5 bases; bases with no gene match: 5. This CDR3 reads CASSRTGTPGANVLTF. The CDR3 coding sequence is TGTGCCAGCAGTAGGACAGGGACCCCTGGGGCCAACGTCCTGACTTTC.

The V call is TRBV4-2, the J call TRBJ2-7; D is unresolved. CDR1 and CDR2 (germline): LGHNA, YNFKEQ. Trimming left V 1 base short and J 2 bases short, with 12 bases between. The CDR3 loop spans 15 amino acids. CDR3 nucleotide sequence: TGTGCCAGCAGCCAAGCTGAGGACGGGCCCTACGAGCAGTACTTC. As protein: CASSQAEDGPYEQYF.

This clonotype was seen at least ten times. The rearrangement links TRBV7-2 to TRBJ1-6, with 8 bases aligning to TRBD1. Germline CDR1 and CDR2: SGHTA and FQGNSA. CDR3 length equals 15 residues. Germline trimming cut 4 bases from V and 7 bases from J; bases unmatched to any gene: 6. CDR3 coding DNA: TGTGCCAGCAGCTGGGGGACAGGTGGAAATTCACCCCTCCACTTT. Translation: CASSWGTGGNSPLHF.

This clonotype occurred a few times. The rearrangement uses TRBV27 and TRBJ1-5; 7 bases match TRBD1. The CDR3 spans 14 residues. With 6 bases clipped from V and 0 bases from J, the junction kept 2 bases outside the gene matches. The germline V gene has CDR1 MNHEY and CDR2 SMNVEV (reference sequence). In DNA, the CDR3 is TGTGCCAGCAGACAGGGGAGTAGCAATCAGCCCCAGCATTTT. It is translated as CASRQGSSNQPQHF.

Only one count was recorded for this clonotype. The V call is TRBV11-2, the J call TRBJ2-7, with 7 bases fitting TRBD1. The V gene end was trimmed by 5 bases and the J gene end by 6 bases; junction bases not matched to a gene: 13. CDR3 length: 15 residues. Germline lookup yields CDR1 SGHAT and CDR2 FQNNGV. The CDR3: CASSLGQTVLIEQYF. Written as DNA, the CDR3 is TGTGCCAGCAGCCTGGGACAGACGGTCCTTATCGAGCAGTACTTC.